The 31 T cell receptor beta chains below all came from one sample that was sequenced in a study of blood T cell repertoires in COVID-19. Here immunoSEQ multiplex PCR was the method, and the copy in TCRdb shows in-frame clones only, minus some. This table holds over 250,000 clones, around nine tenths found once. Source material: PBMCs or T cells enriched from blood (not recorded which). The source is an older woman who had recovered from COVID-19.

J is TRBJ1-2 and V is TRBV19; 11 nucleotides match TRBD1. Germline CDR1 reads LNHDA; CDR2 reads SQIVND (reference sequence). The length of the CDR3 is 17 residues. This CDR3 reads CATKVGTGGIPVNGYTF. DNA for the CDR3: TGTGCGACCAAGGTTGGGACAGGGGGGATTCCGGTGAATGGCTACACCTTC.

This clone was detected once. J is TRBJ2-1 and V is TRBV5-1; tentative D call: TRBD1 (6 bases). The CDR3 has 16 residues. Germline loops: CDR1 SGHRS, CDR2 YFSETQ. The V end was cut by 4 bases, the J end by 1 base, with 15 bases between. The CDR3 region has the DNA TGCGCCAGCAGCGTACAGGGTTTGGTATCCTACAATGAGCAGTTCTTC. Translated, it gives CASSVQGLVSYNEQFF.

The V and J genes are TRBV2 and TRBJ1-5; weak D call: TRBD1 (6 bases). This CDR3 region has 18 residues. V dropped 6 bases and J dropped 0 bases, with 21 bases sitting between them. From germline, CDR1 is SNHLY and CDR2 FYNNEI. The chain's CDR3 is CASSSRGGIYYSNQPQHF. In DNA, the CDR3 is TGTGCCAGCAGCTCTCGAGGGGGAATCTATTATAGCAATCAGCCCCAGCATTTT.

The chain uses TRBV9 and TRBJ2-7; 7 bases line up with TRBD2. The junction had 5 bases not matched to a gene; V was cut back by 0 bases and J by 2 bases. CDR3 length: 15 amino acids. CDR1 and CDR2 from the germline V gene are SGDLS and YYNGEE. The CDR3 reads CASSVEGLPAYEQYF. The CDR3 DNA is TGTGCCAGCAGCGTAGAGGGACTACCTGCCTACGAGCAGTACTTC.

The chain recombines TRBV30 with TRBJ2-1; 10 bases align to TRBD2. Germline CDR1 and CDR2: GTSNPN and SVGIG (reference sequence). J gave up 7 bases and V 3 bases, and 6 bases lay outside the gene matches. CDR3 size: 14 residues. DNA of the CDR3: TGTGCCTGGAGAACTAGCGGGGCATATAATGAGCAGTTCTTC. It codes for CAWRTSGAYNEQFF. Full variable domain (outside the CDR3, taken from reference TRBV30 and TRBJ2-1): SQTIHQWPATLVQPVGSPLSLECTVEGTSNPNLYWYRQAAGRGLQLLFYSVGIGQISSEVPQNLSASRPQDRQFILSSKKLLLSDSGFYLCAWRTSGAYNEQFFGPGTRLTVL.

With regard to this clone: The identical CDR3 is also encoded by other nucleotide sequences in the sample. This chain connects TRBV5-1 to TRBJ1-5; no firm D call. The germline gives CDR1 SGHRS, CDR2 YFSETQ. V was trimmed by 0 bases and J by 4 bases, leaving 5 bases between them. The CDR3 extends over 13 amino acids. This chain's CDR3 is CASSLGPNQPQHF. Here the CDR3 DNA reads TGCGCCAGCAGCTTGGGTCCTAATCAGCCCCAGCATTTT.

The V and J genes are TRBV4-1 and TRBJ1-4; D is uncertain. V lost 4 bases, J lost 0 bases, and 6 bases lay in between. Germline V gene lookup returns CDR1 MGHRA and CDR2 YSYEKL. The CDR3 runs to 14 residues. This CDR3 reads CASSPTSTNEKLFF. DNA of the CDR3: TGCGCCAGCAGCCCCACTTCAACTAATGAAAAACTGTTTTTT.

The chain uses TRBV25-1 and TRBJ2-7; D not certain. The CDR3 contains 11 residues. CDR1 and CDR2 (germline): MGHDK, SYGVNS. V gave up 3 bases and J gave up 3 bases, with 3 bases separating them. This chain's CDR3 is CASSEYYEQYF. For the CDR3, the DNA is TGTGCCAGCAGTGAGTACTACGAGCAGTACTTC.

The chain is built from TRBV27 and TRBJ2-7; weak D call: TRBD2 (7 bases). Trimming shortened V by 6 bases and J by 3 bases, and 18 bases separated the two germline ends. This CDR3 comprises 15 residues. CDR1 and CDR2 (germline): MNHEY, SMNVEV (reference sequence). CDR3 coding DNA: TGTGCCAGCAGCTTAAGCGGGACAAGCCTCTACGAGCAGTACTTC. Protein sequence: CASSLSGTSLYEQYF.

This rearrangement joins TRBV10-2 to TRBJ1-5; D perhaps matches TRBD1 (5 bases). V dropped 6 bases and J dropped 7 bases, with 13 bases sitting between them. Looked up from germline, CDR1 is WSHSY and CDR2 is SAAADI. The CDR3 covers 13 residues. CDR3 loop: CASRGDSRQPQHF. CDR3 DNA sequence: TGCGCCAGCAGAGGAGACAGCCGCCAGCCCCAGCATTTT.

The CDR3, as DNA: TGTGCCAGCACGCCCACAGGGGTCAATCAGCCCCAGCATTTT. It translates to CASTPTGVNQPQHF. The rearrangement links TRBV2 to TRBJ1-5; 7 bases fit TRBD1. V shed 7 bases, J shed 3 bases, and the junction held 6 bases outside the gene matches. Germline-derived CDR1 and CDR2 are SNHLY and FYNNEI. The CDR3 has 14 amino acids.

The chain carries TRBV7-6 and TRBJ2-1; 14 bases are a match to TRBD2. The CDR3 runs 19 residues. The V gene end was trimmed by 5 bases and the J gene end by 7 bases; junction bases not matched to a gene: 16. Germline V lookup: CDR1 SGHVS, CDR2 FNYEAQ. The CDR3 nucleotides read TGTGCCAGCAGCCACCGCCCAACCACCGGGACTAGCGGGAGAAATGAGCAGTTCTTC. Translating gives CASSHRPTTGTSGRNEQFF.

This chain links TRBV3-1 (or the pseudogene TRBV3-2) with TRBJ1-3; D uncertain. Germline lookup yields CDR1 LGHDT and CDR2 YNNKEL (reference sequence). Trimming left V 0 bases short and J 0 bases short, with 12 bases between. The CDR3 contains 17 residues. CDR3 DNA sequence: TGTGCCAGCAGCCAAGATCCCCCAGCGGGCTCTGGAAACACCATATATTTT. Residues: CASSQDPPAGSGNTIYF.

The chain combines TRBV5-4 with TRBJ2-7, with D unclear. This CDR3 has 15 amino acids. Germline V gene lookup returns CDR1 SGHNT and CDR2 YYREEE (reference sequence). Trimming took off 2 bases at V and 0 bases at J, with 12 bases between the two ends. The CDR3 reads CASSFWASSSYEQYF. The CDR3 region has the DNA TGTGCCAGCAGCTTCTGGGCTTCCAGCTCCTACGAGCAGTACTTC. Full variable domain (missing parts from reference TRBV5-4 and TRBJ2-7): ETGVTQSPTHLIKTRGQQVTLRCSSQSGHNTVSWYQQALGQGPQFIFQYYREEENGRGNFPPRFSGLQFPNYSSELNVNALELDDSALYLCASSFWASSSYEQYFGPGTRLTVT.

The rearrangement links TRBV5-1 to TRBJ2-7; tentatively, D is TRBD2 (6 bases). The CDR3 extends over 13 amino acids. Trimming left V 3 bases short and J 6 bases short, with 13 bases between. Germline V CDR1 and CDR2: SGHRS, YFSETQ. The CDR3 coding sequence is TGCGCCAGCAGCTCTAGCCGGGGGACCGAGCAGTACTTC. Residues: CASSSSRGTEQYF.

The chain is built from TRBV3-1 (or the pseudogene TRBV3-2) and TRBJ1-2, with no clear D. Per germline, CDR1 LGHDT and CDR2 YNNKEL (reference sequence). There are 13 residues in the CDR3. V was pared by 4 bases and J by 5 bases, with 11 bases between. This CDR3 is CASSPRDLYGYTF. DNA of the CDR3: TGTGCCAGCAGCCCCCGGGATCTATATGGCTACACCTTC.

The chain employs TRBV10-3 and TRBJ2-2; D perhaps matches TRBD1 (5 bases). Between the trimmed V and J ends, which lost 8 bases and 7 bases, there was a span of 14 bases. CDR3 length: 13 amino acids. CDR1 and CDR2 (germline): ENHRY, SYGVKD. CDR3 protein: CAIGAVEHGELFF. In DNA, the CDR3 is TGTGCCATCGGGGCGGTTGAGCACGGGGAGCTGTTTTTT.

This chain uses TRBV15 with TRBJ2-5; TRBD1 aligns across 8 bases. The germline V gene has CDR1 LNHNV and CDR2 YYDKDF (reference sequence). Unmatched junction bases numbered 12, after V lost 0 bases and J lost 3 bases. This CDR3 contains 18 residues. DNA of the CDR3: TGTGCCACCAGCAGAGATTCAGGGGGCCCTAAGGGGAAAGAGACCCAGTACTTC. This sequence encodes CATSRDSGGPKGKETQYF.

The chain links TRBV5-1 to TRBJ2-1; 7 bases align to TRBD1. This CDR3 contains 14 residues. Germline V gene lookup returns CDR1 SGHRS and CDR2 YFSETQ. V gave up 2 bases and J gave up 6 bases; unmatched junction bases: 5. CDR3 bases: TGCGCCAGCAGCTTCGGACAGGCCGGCAATGAGCAGTTCTTC. Its translation: CASSFGQAGNEQFF.

This chain links TRBV9 with TRBJ2-3, with a possible D match to TRBD1 (6 bases). The length of the CDR3 is 15 residues. V shed 1 base and J shed 5 bases, with 14 bases lying between them. The germline gives CDR1 SGDLS, CDR2 YYNGEE. The DNA of the CDR3 is TGTGCCAGCAGCGTACAGACAGGTTGGCGAGATACGCAGTATTTT. Amino acid sequence: CASSVQTGWRDTQYF.

This chain connects TRBV2 to TRBJ1-2; D is ambiguous. With 7 bases removed from V and 4 bases from J, the gap between germline ends came to 22 bases. This CDR3 is 16 amino acids long. Germline values: CDR1 SNHLY, CDR2 FYNNEI. The CDR3 DNA sequence: TGTGCCAGCATCGGAGGCCGGGTCTCATCTTTCTATGGCTACACCTTC. Translation: CASIGGRVSSFYGYTF.

This clone was counted a few times. The chain carries TRBV7-2 and TRBJ1-2; D might be TRBD1 (6 bases). The germline gives CDR1 SGHTA, CDR2 FQGNSA. The CDR3 has 15 residues. The V end was cut by 4 bases, the J end by 4 bases, with 16 bases between. This CDR3 reads CASSSDSSFLYGYTF. The CDR3 DNA is TGTGCCAGCAGCTCGGACAGCAGCTTTCTCTATGGCTACACCTTC.

The genes are TRBV18 and TRBJ2-3; 9 nucleotides align to TRBD2. Trimming removed 5 bases from V and 5 bases from J; junction bases left unmatched: 8. Per germline, CDR1 KGHSH and CDR2 LQKENI. The CDR3 consists of 15 residues. The CDR3 loop reads CASSVGGRAVDTQYF. The CDR3 nucleotides read TGTGCCAGCTCAGTAGGCGGGAGGGCCGTAGATACGCAGTATTTT.

This clone was observed a handful of times. The chain is built from TRBV7-3 and TRBJ2-1; the match to TRBD1 covers 9 bases. The CDR3 extends over 15 amino acids. V gave up 5 bases and J gave up 3 bases; unmatched junction bases: 5. From germline, CDR1 is SGHTA and CDR2 FQGTGA. The CDR3 reads CASSPGQGNYNEQFF. As DNA, the CDR3 is TGTGCCAGCAGCCCAGGACAGGGGAACTACAATGAGCAGTTCTTC.

There are a few counts of this clone. The chain carries TRBV2 and TRBJ2-7, with D possibly being TRBD1 (5 bases). Germline loops: CDR1 SNHLY, CDR2 FYNNEI. The CDR3 has 13 residues. V lost 4 bases, J lost 3 bases, and 10 bases lay in between. The CDR3 DNA sequence: TGTGCCAGCAGTGGGCAGGGCGACTACGAGCAGTACTTC. It yields the protein CASSGQGDYEQYF.

Comments on this clone: The sample carries other DNA sequences with the same CDR3. The genes are TRBV9 and TRBJ1-1; the match to TRBD1 covers 7 bases. V was clipped by 4 bases and J by 5 bases; unmatched bases: 5. Germline-derived CDR1 and CDR2 are SGDLS and YYNGEE. The CDR3 runs to 13 residues. CDR3 coding DNA: TGTGCCAGCAGCCCAGGGGGTAGGACTGAAGCTTTCTTT. It yields the protein CASSPGGRTEAFF.

The rearrangement uses TRBV10-1 and TRBJ1-1; maybe TRBD1 (5 bases). V lost 3 bases and J lost 0, with 17 bases in between. The CDR3 length is 17 residues. CDR1 is WNHNN, CDR2 SYGVQD, per germline (reference sequence). CDR3 loop: CASSDGFLTAMNTEAFF. The CDR3 DNA reads TGCGCCAGCAGTGACGGTTTCCTGACAGCCATGAACACTGAAGCTTTCTTT.

V gene TRBV6-1 combines with J gene TRBJ1-1, with 9 positions matching TRBD1. The V gene's germline CDR1 is MNHNS and CDR2 SASEGT. V dropped 2 bases and J dropped 14; count of bases not matched to a gene: 9. The CDR3 is made up of 13 amino acids. CDR3 sequence (DNA): TGTGCCAGCAGTGAATACTACAGGGGGCAGGTATTCTTT. It codes for CASSEYYRGQVFF.

The V gene is TRBV6-1, the J gene TRBJ1-2; D possibly corresponds to TRBD1 (5 bases). Germline CDR1 reads MNHNS; CDR2 reads SASEGT. The CDR3 length is 15 residues. The ends were cut back, 0 bases at V and 6 bases at J, with 14 bases in the middle. The CDR3 protein is CASSEARQGRNGYTF. The CDR3 DNA reads as TGTGCCAGCAGTGAAGCGCGGCAGGGCAGAAATGGCTACACCTTC.

About this clone itself: This specimen includes other DNA sequences encoding the same CDR3. The genes are TRBV7-8 and TRBJ1-2; maybe TRBD1 (5 bases). V lost 5 bases, J lost 5 bases, and 9 bases lay in between. Germline-derived CDR1 and CDR2 are SGHVS and FQNEAQ. This CDR3 is 12 amino acids long. CDR3 nucleotides: TGTGCCAGCAGCCCCACAGGATATGGCTACACCTTC. Amino acid sequence: CASSPTGYGYTF.

This chain links TRBV4-2 with TRBJ1-1; TRBD1 might be the D (5 bases). Germline V CDR1 and CDR2: LGHNA, YNFKEQ. The CDR3 sequence is 14 residues long. The ends were cut back, 1 base at V and 10 bases at J, with 16 bases in the middle. The CDR3, as DNA: TGTGCCAGCAGCCAAGGTTCGGGACTTTGGAGAGCTTTCTTT. This codes for CASSQGSGLWRAFF.